The 20 T cell receptor beta chains given below trace back to one sample, sequenced in a study of shared clonotypes between healthy human individuals. Data came from immunoSEQ multiplex PCR; TCRdb stores just in-frame clones and leaves some out. The table shows over a million clones, with approximately 98% occurring only once. Input material: naive CD4+ T cells sorted from blood. The subset was: CD45RA+ positively selected. Receptor source: a man aged 25 to 40 in good health.

This clone came up once. V gene TRBV5-1 combines with J gene TRBJ1-2, with a weak D call TRBD1 (5 bases). Germline assignment: CDR1 SGHRS and CDR2 YFSETQ. The CDR3 totals 14 residues. The ends were cut back, 5 bases at V and 4 bases at J, with 15 bases in the middle. The CDR3 nucleotides read TGCGCCAGCAGGGATAGCCAGGGAGGCTATGGCTACACCTTC. Protein sequence: CASRDSQGGYGYTF.

This clone was recorded a few times. This sample also contains other DNA sequences that code for the same CDR3. The chain recombines TRBV2 with TRBJ1-1, with D maybe TRBD1 (5 bases). Germline lookup yields CDR1 SNHLY and CDR2 FYNNEI. V gave up 6 bases and J gave up 0 bases, with 8 bases separating them. This CDR3 spans 13 amino acids. This CDR3 is CASRDTLNTEAFF. CDR3 DNA: TGTGCCAGCAGGGACACTTTGAACACTGAAGCTTTCTTT.

The chain employs TRBV10-3 and TRBJ1-5; D remains unclear. The V end was cut by 4 bases, the J end by 6 bases, with 13 bases between. This CDR3 is built from 14 residues. Germline CDR1 ENHRY, CDR2 SYGVKD. CDR3 sequence (DNA): TGTGCCATCAGTGCGCAACAACAGAGTCAGCCCCAGCATTTT. As protein: CAISAQQQSQPQHF.

V and J are TRBV28 and TRBJ2-5; D unresolved. Germline-derived CDR1 and CDR2 are MDHEN and SYDVKM. V was pared by 4 bases and J by 9 bases, with 9 bases between. The CDR3 spans 11 residues. This chain's CDR3 is CASSSGRAQYF. CDR3 sequence (DNA): TGTGCCAGCAGTTCTGGTAGGGCCCAGTACTTC.

The chain has TRBV29-1 and TRBJ2-7, with 8 bases aligning to TRBD1. Germline trimming cut 7 bases from V and 5 bases from J; bases unmatched to any gene: 16. The germline CDR1 and CDR2 sequences are SQVTM and ANQGSEA. The CDR3 sequence is 15 residues long. The CDR3 is CSGITLRTGSHEQYF. The CDR3 DNA reads as TGCAGCGGAATCACCTTACGGACAGGGTCTCACGAGCAGTACTTC.

The chain combines TRBV2 with TRBJ2-1, with D uncertain. Trimming took 8 bases from V and 8 from J, leaving 10 bases between them. The CDR3 is 11 residues long. Germline-derived CDR1 and CDR2 are SNHLY and FYNNEI. The CDR3, as DNA: TGTGCCAGCGTAAGTAGTTATGAGCAGTTCTTC. Its protein product is CASVSSYEQFF.

This sequence joins TRBV10-3 and TRBJ2-5; D unclear. From germline, CDR1 is ENHRY and CDR2 SYGVKD. The V gene lost 2 bases and the J gene lost 7 bases, with 8 bases spanning the gap. There are 12 residues in the CDR3. The CDR3 protein is CAISEDWGTQYF. The CDR3 DNA is TGTGCCATCAGTGAGGATTGGGGGACCCAGTACTTC.

This clone was seen once. The chain links TRBV7-9 to TRBJ2-7; TRBD2 is a possible D gene (6 bases). V was clipped by 4 bases and J by 1 base, with 8 bases between them. From germline, CDR1 is SEHNR and CDR2 FQNEAQ (reference sequence). This CDR3 region has 13 residues. This chain's CDR3 is CASSWGTSYEQYF. DNA for the CDR3: TGTGCCAGCAGCTGGGGGACTTCCTACGAGCAGTACTTC.

The chain is built from TRBV7-2 and TRBJ1-2; TRBD1 might be the D (5 bases). The CDR3 covers 13 residues. Between the trimmed V and J ends, which lost 5 bases and 3 bases, there was a span of 10 bases. Germline V gives CDR1 SGHTA, CDR2 FQGNSA. CDR3 nucleotides: TGTGCCAGCAGCCTAGGGGAGTACTATGGCTACACCTTC. It specifies CASSLGEYYGYTF.

This clone was found once. The chain recombines TRBV29-1 with TRBJ2-3; the D is unclear. Germline V gene data show CDR1 as SQVTM and CDR2 as ANQGSEA. V lost 6 bases to trimming and J lost 0 bases, with 16 bases between them. The CDR3 runs to 15 residues. Written as DNA, the CDR3 is TGCAGCGTCGAGAGACGGCAGACGAGCACAGATACGCAGTATTTT. This gives the protein CSVERRQTSTDTQYF.

The V gene is TRBV7-9, the J gene TRBJ2-7, with 11 positions matching TRBD1. This CDR3 spans 14 amino acids. V trimming: 5 bases; J trimming: 4 bases; junction bases outside the gene matches: 4. The V gene's germline CDR1 is SEHNR and CDR2 FQNEAQ (reference sequence). The CDR3 reads CASSARDRGYEQYF. CDR3 bases: TGTGCCAGCAGCGCCCGGGACAGGGGGTACGAGCAGTACTTC.

The gene calls are TRBV18 and TRBJ2-3, with D possibly matching TRBD1 (5 bases). V lost 1 base and J lost 3, with 11 bases in between. Germline V lookup: CDR1 KGHSH, CDR2 LQKENI. This CDR3 is built from 15 residues. CDR3 region: CASSPQGRGTDTQYF. CDR3 nucleotide sequence: TGTGCCAGCTCACCACAGGGGCGAGGTACAGATACGCAGTATTTT.

This chain joins TRBV7-6 and TRBJ2-3; D is possibly TRBD1 (5 bases). This CDR3 has 13 amino acids. V was cut by 4 bases and J by 4 bases, with 9 bases left in between. From germline, CDR1 is SGHVS and CDR2 FNYEAQ. The CDR3 DNA reads TGTGCCAGCAGCTCCTTGGGGCCAGATACGCAGTATTTT. It yields the protein CASSSLGPDTQYF.

The chain is built from TRBV14 and TRBJ2-1, with TRBD2 matching over 11 bases. The length of the CDR3 is 16 residues. Germline V lookup: CDR1 SGHDN, CDR2 FVKESK. The V gene end was trimmed by 3 bases and the J gene end by 9 bases; junction bases not matched to a gene: 10. The CDR3 spells CASSHKLAGAGGEQFF. In DNA form, the CDR3 reads TGTGCCAGCAGCCATAAACTAGCGGGAGCAGGTGGTGAGCAGTTCTTC.

The chain uses TRBV7-2 and TRBJ2-3; tentatively, D is TRBD2 (6 bases). The CDR3 length is 16 residues. Per germline, CDR1 SGHTA and CDR2 FQGNSA. The V end lost 1 base, the J end lost 4 bases, and 15 bases lay between the germline ends. DNA of the CDR3: TGTGCCAGCAGCTTAGTCCCTGGGGGGATCCCAGATACGCAGTATTTT. This translates into CASSLVPGGIPDTQYF.

The V call is TRBV9, the J call TRBJ1-3; no firm D call. In germline, CDR1 is SGDLS, CDR2 YYNGEE. The V end lost 3 bases, the J end lost 0 bases, and 10 bases lay between the germline ends. This CDR3 region has 15 residues. CDR3 residues: CASSGHEGSGNTIYF. CDR3 sequence (DNA): TGTGCCAGCAGCGGCCACGAGGGCTCTGGAAACACCATATATTTT.

This clone was picked up a small number of times. The chain is built from TRBV29-1 and TRBJ1-1; TRBD1 aligns across 7 bases. The CDR3 is 12 residues long. Germline trimming cut 3 bases from V and 4 bases from J; bases unmatched to any gene: 2. In germline, CDR1 is SQVTM, CDR2 ANQGSEA. The CDR3 DNA reads as TGCAGCGTTGACCACAGGGGCACTGAAGCTTTCTTT. Translation: CSVDHRGTEAFF.

The gene calls are TRBV18 and TRBJ1-1; D not certain. The V gene lost 2 bases and the J gene lost 1 base, with 11 bases spanning the gap. CDR1 and CDR2 (germline): KGHSH, LQKENI. This CDR3 spans 15 amino acids. CDR3 in amino acids: CASSPSTSANTEAFF. The CDR3 DNA follows: TGTGCCAGCTCACCATCTACGAGCGCGAACACTGAAGCTTTCTTT.

V and J are TRBV7-9 and TRBJ1-4; no clear D. This CDR3 has 9 residues. Germline loops: CDR1 SEHNR, CDR2 FQNEAQ (reference sequence). Trimming cost V 11 bases and J 8 bases, with 6 bases left between them. The CDR3 loop reads CALGEKLFF. The CDR3 nucleotides are TGTGCCCTAGGGGAAAAACTGTTTTTT.

This chain's CDR3 is CASSFPVGLDTEAFF. DNA for the CDR3: TGTGCCAGCAGCTTTCCGGTTGGGTTGGACACTGAAGCTTTCTTT. The chain couples TRBV11-2 to TRBJ1-1; the D is unclear. This CDR3 comprises 15 residues. Germline lookup yields CDR1 SGHAT and CDR2 FQNNGV. Between the trimmed V and J ends, which lost 3 bases and 3 bases, there was a span of 14 bases.